This entry lists 25 T cell receptor beta chains sequenced from one sample in a study of blood T cell repertoires in COVID-19. Profiled with immunoSEQ multiplex PCR; TCRdb holds only in-frame clones, not every one. Of about 110,000 clones in the sample, around 83% were seen once. The sequenced material came from peripheral blood. These receptors were obtained from a woman aged 80 or older with active or convalescent COVID-19.

The gene calls are TRBV5-1 and TRBJ2-7; D is possibly TRBD1 (6 bases). Germline values: CDR1 SGHRS, CDR2 YFSETQ. The CDR3 consists of 15 residues. Trimming took 1 base from V and 4 from J, leaving 15 bases between them. The CDR3 loop reads CASSLQGHALYEQYF. The CDR3 DNA reads TGCGCCAGCAGCTTGCAGGGGCACGCCCTTTACGAGCAGTACTTC.

This clone is a singleton in its sample. The chain combines TRBV11-2 with TRBJ1-1, with D uncertain. The CDR3 length is 12 residues. Trimming took off 2 bases at V and 8 bases at J, with 9 bases between the two ends. Per germline, CDR1 SGHAT and CDR2 FQNNGV. The CDR3 coding sequence is TGTGCCAGCAGCTTATACGTCAGGGAAGCTTTCTTT. This encodes CASSLYVREAFF.

The CDR3 protein is CASRNSGGGAYEQYF. The CDR3 nucleotides are TGTGCCAGCAGAAATAGCGGGGGCGGCGCCTACGAGCAGTACTTC. The chain is built from TRBV28 and TRBJ2-7, with TRBD2 matching over 9 bases. V lost 6 bases and J lost 2; bases outside the gene matches: 8. The CDR3 is made up of 15 amino acids. Germline CDR1 is MDHEN and CDR2 is SYDVKM.

The chain uses TRBV6-5 and TRBJ2-7; 9 bases fit TRBD2. The CDR3 is made up of 14 amino acids. Per the germline V gene, CDR1 is MNHEY and CDR2 is SVGAGI. Losses at the gene ends were 5 bases for V and 2 bases for J; bases not matched to a gene: 4. The DNA for the CDR3 is TGTGCCAGCAGTCCAGCGGGAGGCGCCTACGAGCAGTACTTC. Translating gives CASSPAGGAYEQYF.

This clone has a single count. J is TRBJ2-1 and V is TRBV5-4, with 9 bases fitting TRBD2. Trimming cost V 0 bases and J 6 bases; bases outside gene matches: 4. This CDR3 comprises 15 residues. Germline CDR1 is SGHNT and CDR2 is YYREEE (reference sequence). The CDR3 spells CASSLGGRGANEQFF. CDR3 in DNA: TGTGCCAGCAGCTTGGGCGGGAGGGGAGCCAATGAGCAGTTCTTC.

This chain uses TRBV10-3 with TRBJ2-1, with a weak D call TRBD1 (6 bases). This CDR3 is 15 amino acids long. V was trimmed by 0 bases and J by 4 bases, leaving 10 bases between them. Germline loops: CDR1 ENHRY, CDR2 SYGVKD. The CDR3 reads CAISESQGPYNEQFF. The CDR3 DNA is TGTGCCATCAGTGAGTCGCAGGGGCCGTACAATGAGCAGTTCTTC.

The chain couples TRBV6-5 to TRBJ2-3; 10 positions match TRBD2. The CDR3 loop spans 15 amino acids. The germline gives CDR1 MNHEY, CDR2 SVGAGI. V shed 7 bases, J shed 0 bases, and the junction held 4 bases outside the gene matches. CDR3 protein: CASTPSGGSTDTQYF. CDR3 DNA sequence: TGTGCCAGCACCCCTAGCGGGGGTAGCACAGATACGCAGTATTTT.

The chain has TRBV27 and TRBJ2-7, with D tentatively TRBD1 (6 bases). CDR1 MNHEY and CDR2 SMNVEV come from the germline V gene (reference sequence). V was pared by 6 bases and J by 3 bases, with 12 bases between. This CDR3 is 13 amino acids long. The CDR3 DNA is TGTGCCAGCAGGCTGCAGGGGAACTACGAGCAGTACTTC. Translated: CASRLQGNYEQYF.

The V gene is TRBV30, the J gene TRBJ2-5, with a tentative D call TRBD1 (5 bases). The CDR3 sequence is 14 residues long. Trimming removed 0 bases at V and 2 bases at J, with 10 bases between. Germline V gives CDR1 GTSNPN, CDR2 SVGIG (reference sequence). The CDR3 sequence is CAWSVWGRQETQYF. In DNA, the CDR3 is TGTGCCTGGAGTGTATGGGGCAGGCAAGAGACCCAGTACTTC.

The V gene is TRBV27, the J gene TRBJ1-2; a weak D match, TRBD1 (5 bases). The CDR3 totals 15 residues. Germline V gene sequence: CDR1 MNHEY, CDR2 SMNVEV (reference sequence). Trimming cost V 5 bases and J 3 bases, with 16 bases left between them. CDR3 nucleotide sequence: TGTGCCAGCAGTAACTCTTCCGGGACTTACTATGGCTACACCTTC. Its protein is CASSNSSGTYYGYTF.

The chain joins TRBV24-1 to TRBJ2-3; 13 bases are a match to TRBD2. The V segment lost 3 bases and the J segment 4 bases; nucleotides outside the gene matches: 6. Germline CDR1 is KGHDR and CDR2 is SFDVKD. The CDR3 loop spans 17 amino acids. The CDR3 DNA follows: TGTGCCACCAGTGATCAAACTAGCGGGAGGGGCTCAGATACGCAGTATTTT. This encodes CATSDQTSGRGSDTQYF.

The chain carries TRBV5-1 and TRBJ2-5, with TRBD1 matching over 12 bases. The V segment lost 5 bases and the J segment 5 bases; nucleotides outside the gene matches: 7. CDR3 size: 15 residues. Looked up from germline, CDR1 is SGHRS and CDR2 is YFSETQ. The CDR3 here is CASSTGTGGWETQYF. In DNA, the CDR3 is TGCGCCAGCAGTACTGGGACAGGGGGCTGGGAGACCCAGTACTTC.

CDR3 DNA sequence: TGTGCCAGCAGTTACAGGGACTCCCCCTCCTACGAGCAGTACTTC. This translates into CASSYRDSPSYEQYF. This chain connects TRBV6-5 to TRBJ2-7; maybe TRBD2 (6 bases). V lost 2 bases and J lost 0, with 11 bases in between. CDR1 and CDR2 (germline): MNHEY, SVGAGI. The CDR3 has 15 residues.

This clone was seen only a few times. The chain couples TRBV4-1 to TRBJ1-1; D may be TRBD1 (6 bases). V lost 1 base and J 1 base, leaving 13 bases between the germline ends. Germline V lookup: CDR1 MGHRA, CDR2 YSYEKL. CDR3 length: 16 amino acids. The CDR3 spells CASSQASGGTNTEAFF. DNA of the CDR3: TGCGCCAGCAGCCAAGCATCTGGGGGCACGAACACTGAAGCTTTCTTT.

The gene calls are TRBV10-3 and TRBJ1-2, with unresolved D. The V and J ends lost 0 bases and 1 base respectively, with 6 bases between them. This CDR3 has 14 residues. CDR1 and CDR2 (germline): ENHRY, SYGVKD. CDR3 nucleotide sequence: TGTGCCATCAGTGAGTCGAGGGTTAACTATGGCTACACCTTC. Amino acids: CAISESRVNYGYTF.

This rearrangement joins TRBV10-3 to TRBJ2-7; D not resolved. Between the trimmed V and J ends, which lost 3 bases and 0 bases, there was a span of 9 bases. The CDR3 is 14 amino acids. CDR1 and CDR2 (germline): ENHRY, SYGVKD. CDR3: CAISDDGISYEQYF. In DNA, the CDR3 is TGTGCCATCAGTGACGATGGCATCTCCTACGAGCAGTACTTC.

As to this clone: The same CDR3 is also encoded by other DNA sequences in this sample. The J gene is TRBJ1-2, the V gene TRBV6-5; D not resolved. The CDR3 spans 14 residues. Germline CDR1 MNHEY, CDR2 SVGAGI. The V gene lost 0 bases and the J gene lost 0 bases, with 5 bases spanning the gap. CDR3 in DNA: TGTGCCAGCAGTTACTCTCAGGCTAACTATGGCTACACCTTC. Its protein is CASSYSQANYGYTF.

This rearrangement joins TRBV30 to TRBJ2-1; D possibly corresponds to TRBD1 (6 bases). Trimming cost V 0 bases and J 8 bases, with 11 bases left between them. The CDR3 covers 13 residues. CDR1 and CDR2 from the germline V gene are GTSNPN and SVGIG (reference sequence). The CDR3 reads CAWSVRGRDEQFF. In DNA, the CDR3 is TGTGCCTGGAGTGTAAGGGGGAGAGATGAGCAGTTCTTC.

The chain uses TRBV7-9 and TRBJ1-2, with 9 bases matching TRBD1. Germline V gene lookup returns CDR1 SEHNR and CDR2 FQNEAQ (reference sequence). Unmatched junction bases numbered 8, after V lost 5 bases and J lost 7 bases. This CDR3 is 14 amino acids long. The chain's CDR3 is CASSRPGQGIGYTF. In nucleotides, the CDR3 is TGTGCCAGCAGCAGACCTGGACAGGGGATTGGCTACACCTTC.

J is TRBJ2-7 and V is TRBV7-9; possible D gene TRBD1, 6 bases. The length of the CDR3 is 13 residues. V gave up 1 base and J gave up 3 bases, with 7 bases separating them. Germline V gene lookup returns CDR1 SEHNR and CDR2 FQNEAQ (reference sequence). CDR3 residues: CASSLVRGYEQYF. For the CDR3, the DNA is TGTGCCAGCAGCTTAGTCAGGGGCTACGAGCAGTACTTC.

The chain has TRBV6-4 and TRBJ1-1; TRBD1 might be the D (6 bases). Trimming stripped 6 bases from V and 2 bases from J, with 10 bases between. Germline V lookup: CDR1 MRHNA, CDR2 SNTAGT. CDR3 length equals 13 residues. CDR3 sequence (DNA): TGTGCCAGCAGAAGGACAGCCAACACTGAAGCTTTCTTT. Translation: CASRRTANTEAFF.

The genes are TRBV28 and TRBJ1-1; 9 bases line up with TRBD1. The CDR3 contains 14 residues. Germline V gene data show CDR1 as MDHEN and CDR2 as SYDVKM. With V trimmed by 3 bases and J by 5 bases, 4 bases remained unmatched. CDR3 coding DNA: TGTGCCAGCAGTTTGGACAGGGGCGGGACTGAAGCTTTCTTT. This sequence encodes CASSLDRGGTEAFF.

The CDR3 DNA is TGTGCCAGCAGCCAAGTAACAGCCGGGGAGCTGTTTTTT. It specifies CASSQVTAGELFF. The V and J genes are TRBV3-1 (or the pseudogene TRBV3-2) and TRBJ2-2; no firm D call. The CDR3 covers 13 residues. Per the germline V gene, CDR1 is LGHDT and CDR2 is YNNKEL (reference sequence). V was cut by 1 base and J by 6 bases, with 6 bases left in between.

The chain has TRBV10-3 and TRBJ1-5; weak D call: TRBD1 (5 bases). The CDR3 contains 15 residues. Trimming stripped 2 bases from V and 1 base from J, with 9 bases between. CDR1 ENHRY and CDR2 SYGVKD come from the germline V gene. DNA for the CDR3: TGTGCCATCAGTGAGCGGGGGGGGAGCAATCAGCCCCAGCATTTT. This translates into CAISERGGSNQPQHF.

This sequence joins TRBV11-3 and TRBJ2-1, with TRBD1 as a possible D gene (6 bases). There are 14 residues in the CDR3. V was cut by 1 base and J by 2 bases, with 6 bases left in between. CDR1 is SGHNT and CDR2 is YENEEA in the germline V gene. The DNA of the CDR3 is TGTGCCAGCAGCTTAGGGACAGCCTACAATGAGCAGTTCTTC. It translates to CASSLGTAYNEQFF.